This T cell receptor beta chain was recovered during a study of cytomegalovirus exposure and HLA in healthy donors. Study-level findings and limits: As was reported, the HLA-A and HLA-B alleles of most subjects were accurately predicted from TCR beta sequences. A few CMV-associated chains were confirmed in vitro to be specific for CMV antigens. Reports indicated that the classifier achieved high specificity and sensitivity in diagnosing cytomegalovirus status.

This clone was counted a few times. Its antigen remains unidentified. Germline CDR1 reads ENHRY; CDR2 reads SYGVKD. The CDR3 is 12 residues long. V lost 4 bases and J lost 5, with 5 bases in between. It was with 60 Vbeta and 13 Jbeta primers that the PCR ran. TCRdb's table, derived via immunoSEQ multiplex PCR, lists solely in-frame clones and lacks some. Among 75,000 to 100,000 clones listed, less than 8% were seen once. Sequencing used PBMCs. V and J are TRBV10-3 and TRBJ2-2; D remains unclear. This clonotype was sampled from a man between 45 and 60 years old in good health and CMV-seronegative. This CDR3 reads CAISARTGELFF. The CDR3 region has the DNA TGTGCCATCAGTGCCCGTACCGGGGAGCTGTTTTTT.